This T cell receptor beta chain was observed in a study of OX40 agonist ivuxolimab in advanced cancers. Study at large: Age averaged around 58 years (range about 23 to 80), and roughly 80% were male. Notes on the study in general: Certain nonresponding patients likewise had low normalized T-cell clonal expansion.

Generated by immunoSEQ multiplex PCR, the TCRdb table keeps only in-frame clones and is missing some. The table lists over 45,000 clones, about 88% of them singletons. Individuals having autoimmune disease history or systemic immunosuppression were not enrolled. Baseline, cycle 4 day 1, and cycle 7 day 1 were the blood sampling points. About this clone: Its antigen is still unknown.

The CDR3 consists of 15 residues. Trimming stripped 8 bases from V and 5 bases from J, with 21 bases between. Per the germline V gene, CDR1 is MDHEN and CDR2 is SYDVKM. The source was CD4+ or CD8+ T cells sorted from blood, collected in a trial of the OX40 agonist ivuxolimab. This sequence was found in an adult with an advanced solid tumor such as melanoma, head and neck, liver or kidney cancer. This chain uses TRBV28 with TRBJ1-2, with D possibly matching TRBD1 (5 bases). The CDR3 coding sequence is TGTGCCAGCCATTACCTTCGGGGGACGGTGTATGGCTACACCTTC. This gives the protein CASHYLRGTVYGYTF.